This T cell receptor beta chain derives from a study of cytomegalovirus exposure and HLA in healthy donors. The study's findings and limits: Of the V segments, some could not be distinguished, including TRBV6-2 and TRBV6-3, and were excluded. Information on immune exposure was restricted to one variable (CMV serostatus). In a later analysis, common viral pathogens appeared linked to several of the most significant clusters. Within an earlier analysis, most TCR beta V segments proved productive either about 87% or about 30% of the time.

The germline V gene has CDR1 MNHEY and CDR2 SMNVEV (reference sequence). V lost 3 bases, J lost 4 bases, and 9 bases lay in between. The CDR3 covers 13 residues. Concerning this clone: Its target is unknown.

The PCR used 60 Vbeta and 13 Jbeta primers. Method: immunoSEQ multiplex PCR; TCRdb's copy keeps in-frame clones and lacks some. The sample carries approximately 110,000 clones, around two thirds recorded once. Sequencing input: PBMCs. This sequence joins TRBV27 and TRBJ2-5; D possibly corresponds to TRBD1 (6 bases). This receptor was obtained from a man in his fifties or sixties in good health and CMV-seropositive. CDR3 sequence reads: CASSFARGETQYF. The CDR3, as DNA: TGTGCCAGCAGTTTCGCCAGGGGAGAGACCCAGTACTTC.